This TCR beta chain stems from a study of blood T cell repertoires in COVID-19. Study information: Samples representing acute and convalescent COVID-19 were sourced from the United States, Italy and Spain. PBMCs, B-cell-depleted T cells, or T cells were the source of the cDNA or gDNA that made up the material.

The germline gives CDR1 MNHEY, CDR2 SVGAGI. V shed 5 bases and J 14 bases; nucleotides not matched to a gene: 9. This CDR3 is built from 15 residues. Per the study methods: Estimated nucleated cell counts came from reference gene primer amplification. Clones were sequenced by immunoSEQ multiplex PCR, and TCRdb holds only the in-frame ones, with some missing. D and trimming were read from the DNA, whereas the V and J calls and clone size are those reported in that table. The table has around 320,000 clones, nearly 90% seen once; the top ten hold approximately 12%. Sequencing was done on a sample of peripheral blood. The chain couples TRBV6-5 to TRBJ2-1, with TRBD2 identical over 16 bases. The TCR was taken from a woman in her twenties or thirties with COVID-19, enrolled during active disease. The DNA for the CDR3 is TGTGCCAGCAGTCCCGGGACTAGCGGGGGGGCATCGGAGTTCTTC. It encodes CASSPGTSGGASEFF.